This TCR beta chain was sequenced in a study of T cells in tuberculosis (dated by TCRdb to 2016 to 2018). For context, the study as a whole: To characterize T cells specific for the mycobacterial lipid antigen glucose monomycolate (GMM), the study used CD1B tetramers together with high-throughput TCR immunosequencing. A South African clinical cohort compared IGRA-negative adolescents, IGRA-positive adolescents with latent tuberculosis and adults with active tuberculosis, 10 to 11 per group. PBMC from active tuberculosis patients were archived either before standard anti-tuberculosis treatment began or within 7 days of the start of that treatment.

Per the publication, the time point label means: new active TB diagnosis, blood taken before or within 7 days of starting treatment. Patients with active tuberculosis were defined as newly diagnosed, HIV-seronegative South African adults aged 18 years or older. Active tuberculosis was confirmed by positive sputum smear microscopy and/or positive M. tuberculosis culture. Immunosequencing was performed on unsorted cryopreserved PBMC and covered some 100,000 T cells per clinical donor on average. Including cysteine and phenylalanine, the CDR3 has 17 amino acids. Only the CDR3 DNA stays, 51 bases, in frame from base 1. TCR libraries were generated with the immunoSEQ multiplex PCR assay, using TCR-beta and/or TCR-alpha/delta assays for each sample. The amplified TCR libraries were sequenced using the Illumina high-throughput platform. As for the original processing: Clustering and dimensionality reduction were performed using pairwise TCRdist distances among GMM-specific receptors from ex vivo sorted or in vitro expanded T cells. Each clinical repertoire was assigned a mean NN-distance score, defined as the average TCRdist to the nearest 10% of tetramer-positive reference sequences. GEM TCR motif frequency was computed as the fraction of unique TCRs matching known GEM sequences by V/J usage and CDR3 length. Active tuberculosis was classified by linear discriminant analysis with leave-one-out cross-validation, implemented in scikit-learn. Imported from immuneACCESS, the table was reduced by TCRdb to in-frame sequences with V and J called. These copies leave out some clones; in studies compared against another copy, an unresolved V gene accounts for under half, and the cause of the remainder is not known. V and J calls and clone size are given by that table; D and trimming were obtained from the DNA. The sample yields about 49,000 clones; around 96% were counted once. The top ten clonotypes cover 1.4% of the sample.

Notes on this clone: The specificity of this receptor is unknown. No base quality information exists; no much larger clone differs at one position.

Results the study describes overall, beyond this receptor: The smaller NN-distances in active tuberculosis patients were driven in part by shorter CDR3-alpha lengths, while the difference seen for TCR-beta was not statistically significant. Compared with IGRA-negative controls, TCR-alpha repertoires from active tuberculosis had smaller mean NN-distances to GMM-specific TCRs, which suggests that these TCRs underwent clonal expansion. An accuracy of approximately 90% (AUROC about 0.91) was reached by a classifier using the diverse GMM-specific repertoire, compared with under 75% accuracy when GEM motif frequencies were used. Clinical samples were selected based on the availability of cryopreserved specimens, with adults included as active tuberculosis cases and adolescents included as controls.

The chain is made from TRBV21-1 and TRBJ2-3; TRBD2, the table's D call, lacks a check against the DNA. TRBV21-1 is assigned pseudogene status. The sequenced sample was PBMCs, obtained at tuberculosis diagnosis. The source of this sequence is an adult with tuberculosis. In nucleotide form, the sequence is TGTGCCAGCAGCAACCTCCTGCGTAGCGGGTTCACAGATACGCAGTATTTT. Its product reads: CASSNLLRSGFTDTQYF.